The next 10 T cell receptor beta chains were all read from a single sample in a study of Graves' ophthalmopathy and Graves' hyperthyroidism. For repertoire sequencing, the TCR beta CDR3 regions were amplified from RNA transcripts. A first-round RT-PCR used HTBI primers, followed by a second-round multiplex PCR. Each CDR3 protein gets one entry after TCRdb re-called the multiplex PCR reads with MiXCR. The sample yields some 350,000 distinct CDR3 sequences, approximately 18% seen once. Sequenced: peripheral blood. Source of these receptors: an adult woman with stable Graves' hyperthyroidism.

The rearrangement links TRBV20-1 to TRBJ2-3, with D perhaps TRBD1 (6 bases). With 0 bases removed from V and 0 bases from J, the gap between germline ends came to 7 bases. Germline V gene lookup returns CDR1 DFQATT and CDR2 SNEGSKA (reference sequence). The CDR3 has 14 residues. CDR3 in amino acids: CSARDGTSTDTQYF. DNA of the CDR3: TGCAGTGCTAGAGATGGGACAAGCACAGATACGCAGTATTTT.

The gene calls are TRBV12-3 or TRBV12-4 and TRBJ1-1; D gene uncertain. V lost 3 bases to trimming and J lost 8 bases, with 10 bases between them. This CDR3 comprises 12 residues. CDR3 in amino acids: CASSFTSREAFF. CDR3 DNA sequence: TGTGCCAGCAGTTTTACGTCCCGCGAAGCTTTCTTT.

There are many counts of this clonotype. The rearrangement uses TRBV5-1 and TRBJ1-5; no clear D. CDR1 is SGHRS, CDR2 YFSETQ, per germline. Trimming pared 6 bases from V and 1 base from J, leaving 17 bases between. The CDR3 consists of 16 residues. CDR3 nucleotide sequence: TGCGCCAGCAATGGTGTCCGGGATGAAAGCAATCAGCCCCAGCATTTT. It encodes CASNGVRDESNQPQHF.

Many counts were recorded for this clonotype. This may be a read error: a much more frequent sequence differs by one nucleotide. The chain joins TRBV7-3 to TRBJ2-5, with 12 bases identical to TRBD2. The germline gives CDR1 SGHTA, CDR2 FQGTGA. There are 14 residues in the CDR3. With V trimmed by 6 bases and J by 4 bases, 3 bases remained unmatched. In DNA form, the CDR3 reads TGTGCCAGCAGTCCGACTAGCGGGGGAGAGACCCAGTACTTC. Encoded protein: CASSPTSGGETQYF. Drawing the rest from reference TRBV7-3 and TRBJ2-5, the complete variable domain is GAGVSQTPSNKVTEKGKYVELRCDPISGHTALYWYRQSLGQGPEFLIYFQGTGAADDSGLPNDRFFAVRPEGSVSTLKIQRTERGDSAVYLCASSPTSGGETQYFGPGTRLLVL.

This clonotype was counted at least ten times. The genes are TRBV7-2 and TRBJ2-7; D possibly corresponds to TRBD2 (5 bases). Germline V gene lookup returns CDR1 SGHTA and CDR2 FQGNSA. The ends were cut back, 8 bases at V and 3 bases at J, with 11 bases in the middle. CDR3 length: 12 residues. The CDR3 region has the DNA TGTGCCAGCGGGGAGCGCTTCTACGAGCAGTACTTC. This encodes CASGERFYEQYF.

This clonotype was observed at least ten times. The chain employs TRBV6-5 and TRBJ2-7; TRBD2 is a possible D gene (7 bases). The ends were cut back, 2 bases at V and 3 bases at J, with 20 bases in the middle. Germline assignment: CDR1 MNHEY and CDR2 SVGAGI. The CDR3 has 17 residues. The CDR3 DNA reads TGTGCCAGCAGTTACAGGGGGGGATCGGGGGGACACTACGAGCAGTACTTC. It translates to CASSYRGGSGGHYEQYF.

This clonotype has ten or more counts. The genes are TRBV7-8 and TRBJ1-5; D is possibly TRBD1 (6 bases). CDR1 is SGHVS and CDR2 is FQNEAQ in the germline V gene. CDR3 length: 15 amino acids. Trimming took 4 bases from V and 4 from J, leaving 14 bases between them. CDR3 in DNA: TGTGCCAGCAGCTCTAAACGGGACAAGAATCAGCCCCAGCATTTT. As protein: CASSSKRDKNQPQHF.

The chain joins TRBV6-2 or TRBV6-3 to TRBJ2-7; 8 bases fit TRBD2. The germline V gene has CDR1 MNHEY and CDR2 SVGEGT. The CDR3 extends over 15 amino acids. V was pared by 6 bases and J by 4 bases, with 11 bases of the junction left unmatched. The CDR3 region is CASRPPGLGGYEQYF. The CDR3, as DNA: TGTGCCAGCAGGCCTCCGGGACTAGGCGGATACGAGCAGTACTTC.

This clonotype was detected many times. The rearrangement uses TRBV6-2 or TRBV6-3 and TRBJ2-7; no clear D. V lost 5 bases, J lost 6 bases, and 8 bases lay in between. The V gene's germline CDR1 is MNHEY and CDR2 SVGEGT. The CDR3 contains 11 residues. The DNA of the CDR3 is TGTGCCAGCAGTGCCTCCGGCGAGCAGTACTTC. Translation gives CASSASGEQYF.

This clonotype appeared many times. This CDR3 is CATSDSGTFNQPQHF. The CDR3 DNA sequence: TGTGCCACCAGTGATTCAGGGACGTTCAATCAGCCCCAGCATTTT. The chain employs TRBV24-1 and TRBJ1-5, with D maybe TRBD1 (5 bases). This CDR3 contains 15 residues. Germline V gene sequence: CDR1 KGHDR, CDR2 SFDVKD. V lost 2 bases, J lost 3 bases, and 10 bases lay in between.